This TCR beta chain appears in the sequencing data of a study of blood T cell repertoires in COVID-19. Study-level background: T cells, B-cell-depleted T cells, or PBMCs provided the cDNA or gDNA that served as material.

This CDR3 is 11 amino acids long. CDR1 and CDR2 (germline): ENHRY, SYGVKD. Trimming took 10 bases from V and 8 from J, leaving 14 bases between them. In the authors' workflow: Estimated nucleated cell counts came from reference gene primer amplification. Produced via immunoSEQ multiplex PCR; TCRdb's table is partial and in-frame only. D and trimming were read from the DNA, whereas the V and J calls and clone size are those reported in that table. The table has around 330,000 clones, about nine tenths seen once. Sequenced material: PBMCs or T cells enriched from blood (not recorded which). The rearrangement joins TRBV10-3 to TRBJ1-2, with D perhaps matching TRBD1 (5 bases). The TCR was taken from a man aged 55-75 years who had recovered from COVID-19. The CDR3 sequence is CATRGGSGYTF. The CDR3 bases are TGTGCCACTCGGGGCGGGAGCGGCTACACCTTC.